This TCR beta chain was documented in a study of T cell changes during pregnancy in multiple sclerosis. J lost 3 bases, V lost 9 bases, and 1 base had no gene match. Germline CDR1 and CDR2: MNHEY and SVGAGI. The CDR3 is 11 residues long. The data were produced by immunoSEQ multiplex PCR, yet TCRdb's version contains in-frame clones alone and is incomplete. This table has about 120,000 clones, approximately 93% appearing once. This clonotype was sampled from a female donor with multiple sclerosis, enrolled in a pregnancy study. The source material was peripheral blood, sampled before pregnancy. The chain couples TRBV6-5 to TRBJ1-2, with 7 positions matching TRBD1. The chain's CDR3 is CASQGDYGYTF. The CDR3, as DNA: TGTGCCAGTCAGGGGGACTATGGCTACACCTTC.